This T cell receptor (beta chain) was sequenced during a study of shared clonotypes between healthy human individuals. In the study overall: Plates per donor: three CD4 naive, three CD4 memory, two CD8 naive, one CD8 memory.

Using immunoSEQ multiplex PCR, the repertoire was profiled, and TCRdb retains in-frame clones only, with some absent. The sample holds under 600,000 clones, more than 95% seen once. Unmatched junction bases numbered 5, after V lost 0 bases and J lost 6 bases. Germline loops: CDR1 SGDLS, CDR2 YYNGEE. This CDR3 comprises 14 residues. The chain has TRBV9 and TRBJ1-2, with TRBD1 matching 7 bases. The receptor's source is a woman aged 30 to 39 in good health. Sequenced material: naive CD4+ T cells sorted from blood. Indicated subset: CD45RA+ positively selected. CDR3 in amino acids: CASSVGRGRDGYTF. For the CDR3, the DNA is TGTGCCAGCAGCGTAGGCAGGGGGAGGGATGGCTACACCTTC. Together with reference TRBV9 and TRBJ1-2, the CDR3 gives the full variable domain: DSGVTQTPKHLITATGQRVTLRCSPRSGDLSVYWYQQSLDQGLQFLIQYYNGEERAKGNILERFSAQQFPDLHSELNLSSLELGDSALYFCASSVGRGRDGYTFGSGTRLTVV.